The 30 T cell receptor beta chains given below trace back to one sample, sequenced in a study of blood T cell repertoires in COVID-19. TCRdb keeps only in-frame clones here, not all; method: immunoSEQ multiplex PCR. The sample includes around 250,000 clones, 80% to 90% of them seen just once. The sample taken for sequencing was peripheral blood. These receptors were collected from a woman aged 70-85 years with COVID-19, enrolled during active disease.

This sequence joins TRBV28 and TRBJ1-2; 7 bases agree with TRBD1. Losses at the gene ends were 2 bases for V and 2 bases for J; bases not matched to a gene: 2. The CDR3 spans 14 residues. Per the germline V gene, CDR1 is MDHEN and CDR2 is SYDVKM. CDR3 sequence: CASSLLGQNYGYTF. CDR3 nucleotides: TGTGCCAGCAGTTTACTGGGACAGAACTATGGCTACACCTTC.

This chain links TRBV7-2 with TRBJ1-5; possibly TRBD1 for D (6 bases). The germline gives CDR1 SGHTA, CDR2 FQGNSA. Trimming shortened V by 5 bases and J by 0 bases, and 11 bases separated the two germline ends. There are 15 residues in the CDR3. The CDR3: CASSTGTNSNQPQHF. The CDR3 nucleotides read TGTGCCAGCAGCACCGGGACAAATAGCAATCAGCCCCAGCATTTT.

V usage is TRBV12-3 or TRBV12-4 and J usage is TRBJ1-2, with 9 bases that match TRBD1. The CDR3 is made up of 13 amino acids. With 5 bases clipped from V and 6 bases from J, the junction kept 4 bases outside the gene matches. The CDR3 nucleotides read TGTGCCAGCAGTCTCCGGGACAGGGATGGCTACACCTTC. Amino acids: CASSLRDRDGYTF.

The chain links TRBV11-2 to TRBJ1-2; 8 nucleotides line up with TRBD1. The CDR3 extends over 13 amino acids. The V segment lost 5 bases and the J segment 4 bases; nucleotides outside the gene matches: 3. Germline CDR1 SGHAT, CDR2 FQNNGV. The CDR3 sequence: CASSRDRIYGYTF. The CDR3 DNA reads as TGTGCCAGCAGCAGGGACAGGATCTATGGCTACACCTTC.

The rearrangement uses TRBV10-3 and TRBJ2-2; D may be TRBD2 (6 bases). V was trimmed by 10 bases and J by 0 bases, leaving 15 bases between them. The V gene's germline CDR1 is ENHRY and CDR2 SYGVKD. The CDR3 is made up of 15 amino acids. CDR3 bases: TGTGCCACCAGAGGTGGCGGGACGAACACCGGGGAGCTGTTTTTT. This sequence encodes CATRGGGTNTGELFF.

The genes are TRBV5-1 and TRBJ2-3; D is uncertain. The germline V gene has CDR1 SGHRS and CDR2 YFSETQ. This CDR3 is built from 15 residues. The V gene lost 0 bases and the J gene lost 2 bases, with 10 bases spanning the gap. In DNA form, the CDR3 reads TGCGCCAGCAGCTTGGCCGGATGGGCCACAGATACGCAGTATTTT. Translation: CASSLAGWATDTQYF.

The chain combines TRBV2 with TRBJ2-7, with TRBD1 as a possible D gene (5 bases). V was trimmed by 11 bases and J by 6 bases, leaving 17 bases between them. The CDR3 has 12 residues. In germline, CDR1 is SNHLY, CDR2 FYNNEI. Here the CDR3 reads CAPEPQGCEQYF. The CDR3 bases are TGTGCCCCGGAACCCCAGGGTTGCGAGCAGTACTTC.

The rearrangement links TRBV4-2 to TRBJ1-2; D unresolved. CDR3 length equals 15 residues. With 1 base removed from V and 6 bases from J, the gap between germline ends came to 15 bases. In germline, CDR1 is LGHNA, CDR2 YNFKEQ. In DNA form, the CDR3 reads TGTGCCAGCAGCCAAGGCCACGGACTAGACCATGGCTACACCTTC. The encoded protein is CASSQGHGLDHGYTF.

The chain recombines TRBV6-2 or TRBV6-3 with TRBJ2-7; TRBD2 matches at 8 bases. Looked up from germline, CDR1 is MNHEY and CDR2 is SVGEGT. CDR3 length equals 14 residues. Unmatched junction bases numbered 7, after V lost 7 bases and J lost 2 bases. DNA for the CDR3: TGTGCCAGCACCCCTAGCGGGTTTCCCTACGAGCAGTACTTC. Protein: CASTPSGFPYEQYF.

The chain couples TRBV9 to TRBJ2-1; 7 bases align to TRBD1. CDR1 is SGDLS and CDR2 is YYNGEE in the germline V gene. V shed 0 bases, J shed 6 bases, and the junction held 12 bases outside the gene matches. CDR3 length equals 17 residues. The CDR3 DNA is TGTGCCAGCAGCGTAGTTCCATCCGACAGGGTGGGCAATGAGCAGTTCTTC. Amino acid sequence: CASSVVPSDRVGNEQFF.

The V gene is TRBV5-6, the J gene TRBJ1-2; 9 bases line up with TRBD1. V dropped 1 base and J dropped 6; count of bases not matched to a gene: 4. The CDR3 runs to 14 residues. CDR1 is SGHDT and CDR2 is YYEEEE in the germline V gene. CDR3 protein: CASSLMGQGDGYTF. Written as DNA, the CDR3 is TGTGCCAGCAGCTTGATGGGACAGGGCGATGGCTACACCTTC. Complete variable domain (other parts from reference TRBV5-6 and TRBJ1-2): DAGVTQSPTHLIKTRGQQVTLRCSPKSGHDTVSWYQQALGQGPQFIFQYYEEEERQRGNFPDRFSGHQFPNYSSELNVNALLLGDSALYLCASSLMGQGDGYTFGSGTRLTVV.

The chain joins TRBV4-2 to TRBJ1-2; perhaps TRBD1 as D (5 bases). The germline V gene has CDR1 LGHNA and CDR2 YNFKEQ. CDR3 length equals 15 residues. The V end lost 3 bases, the J end lost 2 bases, and 13 bases lay between the germline ends. CDR3 amino acids: CASSHAGTPNYGYTF. In DNA, the CDR3 is TGTGCCAGCAGCCATGCCGGGACTCCGAACTATGGCTACACCTTC.

V gene TRBV6-2 or TRBV6-3 combines with J gene TRBJ2-7; possibly TRBD1 for D (6 bases). CDR1 is MNHEY, CDR2 SVGEGT, per germline. Trimming cost V 6 bases and J 1 base, with 16 bases left between them. The CDR3 covers 15 residues. The CDR3 spells CASSFGQSRSYEQYF. The CDR3 bases are TGTGCCAGCAGCTTCGGACAGAGTCGATCCTACGAGCAGTACTTC.

In its sample, this clone was seen a few times. The chain combines TRBV4-2 with TRBJ1-1; D is possibly TRBD1 (6 bases). The V end lost 1 base, the J end lost 1 base, and 16 bases lay between the germline ends. CDR1 LGHNA and CDR2 YNFKEQ come from the germline V gene. The CDR3 has 17 residues. In DNA form, the CDR3 reads TGTGCCAGCAGCCAAGTAAACCGACAGGCCTCGAACACTGAAGCTTTCTTT. It translates to CASSQVNRQASNTEAFF.

The CDR3 loop reads CASSQGGLGIGEQYF. The CDR3 DNA is TGTGCCAGCAGCCAAGGGGGACTAGGAATTGGCGAGCAGTACTTC. V usage is TRBV14 and J usage is TRBJ2-7; 8 bases map to TRBD2. CDR1 and CDR2 (germline): SGHDN, FVKESK. The CDR3 totals 15 residues. J was trimmed by 6 bases and V by 1 base; bases with no gene match: 8.

This clone was seen once. The CDR3 nucleotides read TGTGCCAGCAACGACAGGGCCCTTGGCTACACCTTC. Translating gives CASNDRALGYTF. This sequence joins TRBV28 and TRBJ1-2; 7 bases are shared with TRBD1. CDR1 MDHEN and CDR2 SYDVKM come from the germline V gene. J was trimmed by 7 bases and V by 7 bases; bases with no gene match: 6. There are 12 residues in the CDR3.

The chain has TRBV7-2 and TRBJ2-3, with a tentative D call TRBD1 (5 bases). This CDR3 has 13 residues. V was shortened by 3 bases and J by 6 bases, with 10 bases between the two germline ends. Germline loops: CDR1 SGHTA, CDR2 FQGNSA. The CDR3 loop reads CASSLGWGDTQYF. The CDR3 DNA reads as TGTGCCAGCAGCTTGGGATGGGGCGATACGCAGTATTTT.

The chain has TRBV3-1 (or the pseudogene TRBV3-2) and TRBJ2-3; the match to TRBD2 covers 8 bases. The germline V gene encodes CDR1 LGHDT and CDR2 YNNKEL (reference sequence). V lost 1 base, J lost 4 bases, and 13 bases stayed unmatched. The CDR3 length is 18 residues. DNA for the CDR3: TGTGCCAGCAGCCAAGGCGGGGGGACGGGAATATCCTCAGATACGCAGTATTTT. It is translated as CASSQGGGTGISSDTQYF.

V gene TRBV29-1 combines with J gene TRBJ1-4; 10 bases map to TRBD1. The ends lost 4 bases at V and 7 bases at J; junction bases unmatched: 0. The germline gives CDR1 SQVTM, CDR2 ANQGSEA. The CDR3 is 12 residues long. CDR3 sequence: CSVGDRGEKLFF. The CDR3 coding sequence is TGCAGCGTTGGGGACAGGGGTGAAAAACTGTTTTTT. The full variable domain, rest sourced from reference TRBV29-1 and TRBJ1-4, is SAVISQKPSRDICQRGTSLTIQCQVDSQVTMMFWYRQQPGQSLTLIATANQGSEATYESGFVIDKFPISRPNLTFSTLTVSNMSPEDSSIYLCSVGDRGEKLFFGSGTQLSVL.

In regard to this clone: At the DNA level, this CDR3 is encoded by other sequences in the same sample as well. The V gene is TRBV18, the J gene TRBJ2-7; D ambiguous. Deletions cut 1 base from V and 0 bases from J, with 4 bases between. Per germline, CDR1 KGHSH and CDR2 LQKENI. This CDR3 comprises 13 residues. The CDR3: CASSPRASYEQYF. The CDR3 DNA reads as TGTGCCAGCTCACCACGGGCCTCCTACGAGCAGTACTTC.

The chain couples TRBV27 to TRBJ1-6; D gene ambiguous. The CDR3 has 14 residues. V shed 4 bases and J shed 4 bases, with 8 bases lying between them. CDR1 MNHEY and CDR2 SMNVEV come from the germline V gene (reference sequence). The CDR3 coding sequence is TGTGCCAGCAGTTACGGGAGTTATAATTCACCCCTCCACTTT. This gives the protein CASSYGSYNSPLHF.

The V and J genes are TRBV5-1 and TRBJ1-2, with TRBD1 identical over 7 bases. The CDR3 has 14 residues. With 5 bases clipped from V and 8 bases from J, the junction kept 12 bases outside the gene matches. The germline gives CDR1 SGHRS, CDR2 YFSETQ. CDR3 residues: CASRLPDRAFGYTF. Written as DNA, the CDR3 is TGCGCCAGCAGGCTACCCGACAGGGCTTTCGGCTACACCTTC. Based on the CDR3 plus reference TRBV5-1 and TRBJ1-2, the full variable domain is KAGVTQTPRYLIKTRGQQVTLSCSPISGHRSVSWYQQTPGQGLQFLFEYFSETQRNKGNFPGRFSGRQFSNSRSEMNVSTLELGDSALYLCASRLPDRAFGYTFGSGTRLTVV.

The table lists this clone with a count of one. The V and J genes are TRBV11-2 and TRBJ2-7; TRBD1 matches at 10 bases. V gave up 5 bases and J gave up 9 bases; unmatched junction bases: 13. CDR1 is SGHAT and CDR2 is FQNNGV in the germline V gene. There are 15 residues in the CDR3. This CDR3 is CASSPAGQGIGVQYF. The CDR3 region has the DNA TGTGCCAGCAGCCCGGCGGGACAGGGGATCGGGGTGCAGTACTTC.

V gene TRBV11-2 combines with J gene TRBJ2-7; D might be TRBD2 (5 bases). CDR1 SGHAT and CDR2 FQNNGV come from the germline V gene. The V and J ends lost 5 bases and 4 bases respectively, with 18 bases between them. The CDR3 totals 15 residues. As DNA, the CDR3 is TGTGCCAGCAGCAAACTGGGAGAGAAGAAGTACGAGCAGTACTTC. It specifies CASSKLGEKKYEQYF.

The chain employs TRBV24-1 and TRBJ2-3, with 13 bases matching TRBD2. Trimming took 4 bases from V and 4 from J; bases not matched to a gene: 4. This CDR3 spans 16 amino acids. The V gene's germline CDR1 is KGHDR and CDR2 SFDVKD. Written as DNA, the CDR3 is TGTGCCACCAGTGAACCACTAGCGGGAGGGCCAGATACGCAGTATTTT. This encodes CATSEPLAGGPDTQYF.

This clone was seen once. The chain joins TRBV28 to TRBJ1-6, with TRBD1 matching over 8 bases. This CDR3 contains 13 residues. V dropped 6 bases and J dropped 11; count of bases not matched to a gene: 6. Germline V gene lookup returns CDR1 MDHEN and CDR2 SYDVKM. In nucleotides, the CDR3 is TGTGCCAGCAGGACAGGGGCAGGGGCACCCCTCCACTTT. Translated: CASRTGAGAPLHF.

This rearrangement joins TRBV24-1 to TRBJ1-5; D is undetermined. Germline lookup yields CDR1 KGHDR and CDR2 SFDVKD. CDR3 size: 13 residues. V shed 6 bases and J shed 0 bases, with 5 bases lying between them. The CDR3 DNA reads as TGTGCCACCAGTAGGAGTAGCAATCAGCCCCAGCATTTT. This encodes CATSRSSNQPQHF.

With respect to this clone: Other DNA sequences in the sample encode the same CDR3. The J gene is TRBJ2-7, the V gene TRBV6-6; weak D call: TRBD2 (5 bases). Germline V gives CDR1 MNHNY, CDR2 SVGAGI (reference sequence). Trimming stripped 2 bases from V and 6 bases from J, with 5 bases between. The CDR3 runs to 11 residues. This CDR3 is CASSYEGEQYF. CDR3 nucleotide sequence: TGTGCCAGCAGTTACGAGGGCGAGCAGTACTTC.

This chain links TRBV6-1 with TRBJ2-5; D is ambiguous. Germline V gene sequence: CDR1 MNHNS, CDR2 SASEGT. The CDR3 is made up of 15 amino acids. V lost 1 base and J 2 bases, leaving 11 bases between the germline ends. For the CDR3, the DNA is TGTGCCAGCAGTGAAGGATTCGGTCGACAAGAGACCCAGTACTTC. Translation: CASSEGFGRQETQYF.

The rearrangement links TRBV15 to TRBJ1-5; D may be TRBD1 (6 bases). Trimming pared 0 bases from V and 6 bases from J, leaving 12 bases between. Germline CDR1 is LNHNV and CDR2 is YYDKDF (reference sequence). This CDR3 has 15 residues. CDR3 protein: CATSRDFGGPQPQHF. The CDR3 DNA is TGTGCCACCAGCAGAGATTTCGGGGGGCCTCAGCCCCAGCATTTT. Full variable domain (remainder filled in from reference TRBV15 and TRBJ1-5): DAMVIQNPRYQVTQFGKPVTLSCSQTLNHNVMYWYQQKSSQAPKLLFHYYDKDFNNEADTPDNFQSRRPNTSFCFLDIRSPGLGDTAMYLCATSRDFGGPQPQHFGDGTRLSIL.